The rows below give T cell receptor beta chains drawn from one sample of a study of blood T cell repertoires in COVID-19. TCRdb's copy holds only in-frame clones and misses some; the assay was immunoSEQ multiplex PCR. Altogether approximately 130,000 clones are present, 75% to 90% being singletons, with the ten largest covering 4.3%. The sequenced sample consisted of peripheral blood. The receptors come from a human donor in a cohort sampled during active COVID-19. The CDR3 runs from the conserved cysteine through the conserved F or W. Each record gives: J gene, D gene, CDR3 length, clone size, V gene, CDR3 DNA, CDR3 protein. A D gene is named only where the DNA matches it firmly. Part of the rows lack a size; the others show once, few, many or a class for expanded clones.

J: TRBJ2-3; D: .; length: 12; size: .; V: TRBV7-2; DNA: TGTGCCAGCAGCTCTCAACCTAATACGCAGTATTTT; CDR3: CASSSQPNTQYF
J: TRBJ2-6; D: .; length: 14; size: few; V: TRBV5-6; DNA: TGTGCCAGCAGCTTCAAATCTGGGGCCAACGTCCTGACTTTC; CDR3: CASSFKSGANVLTF
J: TRBJ1-1; D: TRBD1; length: 13; size: .; V: TRBV9; DNA: TGTGCCAGCAGCGGGAACAGGGGTACTGAAGCTTTCTTT; CDR3: CASSGNRGTEAFF
J: TRBJ2-2; D: .; length: 14; size: .; V: TRBV7-6; DNA: TGTGCCAGTAAACACCTTATTAACACCGGGGAGCTGTTTTTT; CDR3: CASKHLINTGELFF
J: TRBJ1-2; D: TRBD1; length: 13; size: .; V: TRBV29-1; DNA: TGCAGCGTGGACGACAGGGAGGCTTATGGCTACACCTTC; CDR3: CSVDDREAYGYTF
J: TRBJ2-1; D: TRBD2; length: 12; size: .; V: TRBV6-6; DNA: TGTGCCAGCAGTTATGGGACTAGCCAGCAGTTCTTC; CDR3: CASSYGTSQQFF
J: TRBJ1-3; D: TRBD1; length: 14; size: .; V: TRBV6-6; DNA: TGTGCCAGCAGTTCGCAGGGGGTTGGAAACACCATATATTTT; CDR3: CASSSQGVGNTIYF
J: TRBJ2-3; D: TRBD1; length: 12; size: .; V: TRBV5-1; DNA: TGCGCCAGCAGCTCCCCCGGGACAGGGTCGTATTTT; CDR3: CASSSPGTGSYF
J: TRBJ2-1; D: .; length: 15; size: .; V: TRBV14; DNA: TGTGCCAGCAGCCGAGGGAAAAGCTCCTACAATGAGCAGTTCTTC; CDR3: CASSRGKSSYNEQFF
J: TRBJ1-1; D: TRBD1; length: 14; size: .; V: TRBV13; DNA: TGTGCCAGCGAAGAGGGGGCGAAATTCCCTGAAGCTTTCTTT; CDR3: CASEEGAKFPEAFF
J: TRBJ1-3; D: .; length: 15; size: once; V: TRBV3-1/TRBV3-2; DNA: TGTGCCAGCAGCCAAGGAGCCCTTTCGGGAAACACCATATATTTT; CDR3: CASSQGALSGNTIYF
J: TRBJ2-1; D: .; length: 15; size: .; V: TRBV6-4; DNA: TGTGCCAGCAGTGACGGGAGGGGGGGCAGGGATGAGCAGTTCTTC; CDR3: CASSDGRGGRDEQFF
J: TRBJ1-5; D: TRBD1; length: 14; size: few; V: TRBV28; DNA: TGTGCCAGCAGTTGGACACAGGGGGATCAGCCCCAGCATTTT; CDR3: CASSWTQGDQPQHF
J: TRBJ1-6; D: TRBD1; length: 14; size: .; V: TRBV19; DNA: TGTGCCAGTAGTATACAGGGGGTTGACTCACCCCTCCACTTT; CDR3: CASSIQGVDSPLHF
J: TRBJ1-3; D: TRBD1; length: 16; size: .; V: TRBV7-2; DNA: TGTGCCAGCAGCGGAGGGACAGCGCACTCTGGAAACACCATATATTTT; CDR3: CASSGGTAHSGNTIYF
J: TRBJ1-2; D: TRBD1; length: 14; size: .; V: TRBV6-5; DNA: TGTGCCAGCAGGCGAGGACAGGGGCCATATGGCTACACCTTC; CDR3: CASRRGQGPYGYTF
J: TRBJ2-2; D: TRBD1; length: 15; size: .; V: TRBV5-1; DNA: TGCGCCAGCAGCCTCCGACAGGGGGGAACCGGGGAGCTGTTTTTT; CDR3: CASSLRQGGTGELFF
J: TRBJ1-2; D: .; length: 15; size: .; V: TRBV7-9; DNA: TGTGCCAGCAGCTTAGCCCCGCAGGCCTTACGTGGCTACACCTTC; CDR3: CASSLAPQALRGYTF
J: TRBJ1-6; D: .; length: 15; size: few; V: TRBV3-1/TRBV3-2; DNA: TGTGCCAGCAGCCAAGGGCAGGGTGTGAATTCACCCCTCCACTTT; CDR3: CASSQGQGVNSPLHF
J: TRBJ1-2; D: .; length: 13; size: .; V: TRBV29-1; DNA: TGCAGCGTGGCCCCGGGTCAAAACTATGGCTACACCTTC; CDR3: CSVAPGQNYGYTF
J: TRBJ2-6; D: .; length: 17; size: .; V: TRBV28; DNA: TGTGCCAGCAGTTTCGTGGCAGGGCTTGGAGGGGCCAACGTCCTGACTTTC; CDR3: CASSFVAGLGGANVLTF
J: TRBJ2-7; D: .; length: 15; size: .; V: TRBV5-1; DNA: TGCGCCAGCAGCTTGGAGGGGGGGCGAACCTACGAGCAGTACTTC; CDR3: CASSLEGGRTYEQYF
J: TRBJ2-1; D: .; length: 12; size: .; V: TRBV20-1; DNA: TGCAGTGCTAGTCCCGACTTAAATGAGCAGTTCTTC; CDR3: CSASPDLNEQFF
J: TRBJ2-3; D: .; length: 12; size: .; V: TRBV6-5; DNA: TGTGCCAGCAGTAGAGACACTGATACGCAGTATTTT; CDR3: CASSRDTDTQYF